This section outlines one T cell receptor beta chain sequence together with its context. V was pared by 5 bases and J by 10 bases, with 11 bases of the junction left unmatched. Germline CDR1 is MNHEY and CDR2 is SMNVEV (reference sequence). This CDR3 is 15 amino acids long. This specimen belongs to a study of cytomegalovirus exposure and HLA in healthy donors. The PCR employed 60 Vbeta primers together with 13 Jbeta primers. Libraries were prepared by immunoSEQ multiplex PCR; TCRdb keeps only in-frame clonotypes and omits some of them. The profile shows almost 200,000 clones, 75% to 85% of them singletons.

The V gene is TRBV27, the J gene TRBJ2-1; TRBD2 agrees at 10 bases. The TCR was taken from a woman in her fifties or sixties in good health and CMV-seronegative. Sequencing input: PBMCs. CDR3 in amino acids: CASSRPSGSRGEQFF. The CDR3 bases are TGTGCCAGCAGTCGCCCTAGCGGGAGTAGGGGAGAGCAGTTCTTC.